This entry lists 5 T cell receptor beta chains sequenced from one sample in a study. TCRdb re-analysed the RT-PCR reads in MiXCR, keeping a single row per CDR3 protein. The data show about 680,000 distinct CDR3 sequences, around 14% seen once. Sequencing was performed on memory CD4+ T cells from blood. Receptors were obtained from a female donor in good health, serving as a healthy control.

The chain couples TRBV20-1 to TRBJ2-1; 11 nucleotides line up with TRBD2. Germline loops: CDR1 DFQATT, CDR2 SNEGSKA (reference sequence). V trimming: 5 bases; J trimming: 9 bases; junction bases outside the gene matches: 12. This CDR3 spans 15 amino acids. This CDR3 is CSAPLMTSGVAEQFF. CDR3 in DNA: TGCAGTGCTCCGCTGATGACTAGCGGGGTTGCTGAGCAGTTCTTC.

The genes are TRBV25-1 and TRBJ1-2; D not resolved. The germline V gene encodes CDR1 MGHDK and CDR2 SYGVNS. V was cut by 2 bases and J by 4 bases, with 17 bases left in between. This CDR3 is 16 amino acids long. Here the CDR3 reads CASSEGEATAGYGYTF. The DNA for the CDR3 is TGTGCCAGCAGTGAAGGGGAGGCGACGGCGGGCTATGGCTACACCTTC.

The chain combines TRBV7-6 with TRBJ2-7; 8 positions agree with TRBD2. V lost 5 bases and J lost 0; bases outside the gene matches: 9. The CDR3 consists of 16 residues. In germline, CDR1 is SGHVS, CDR2 FNYEAQ. The CDR3 DNA sequence: TGTGCCAGCAGCCCAGGCGTAGCGGGGAGCTCCTACGAGCAGTACTTC. Translating it yields CASSPGVAGSSYEQYF.

A few counts support this clonotype. The chain couples TRBV5-6 to TRBJ2-7; D remains ambiguous. Germline V CDR1 and CDR2: SGHDT, YYEEEE. The CDR3 is 14 amino acids. With 3 bases removed from V and 4 bases from J, the gap between germline ends came to 14 bases. CDR3 coding DNA: TGTGCCAGCAGCTCACTCCAGGATGGTTACGAGCAGTACTTC. Residues: CASSSLQDGYEQYF.

This clonotype came up many times. CDR3 nucleotide sequence: TGCGCCAGCAGCCTTCGGACGGACACGTCTGGGGCCAACGTCCTGACTTTC. Translation: CASSLRTDTSGANVLTF. The J gene is TRBJ2-6, the V gene TRBV5-1, with a tentative D call TRBD1 (5 bases). Per the germline V gene, CDR1 is SGHRS and CDR2 is YFSETQ. Trimming took off 4 bases at V and 1 base at J, with 15 bases between the two ends. The CDR3 covers 17 residues.